The clone carrying this T cell receptor (beta chain) appeared a single time. Libraries were prepared by immunoSEQ multiplex PCR; TCRdb keeps only in-frame clonotypes and omits some of them. The sample holds about 4,900 clones, 89% seen once. The CDR3 runs to 16 residues. In germline, CDR1 is SGHRS, CDR2 YFSETQ. V dropped 0 bases and J dropped 3 bases, with 15 bases sitting between them. The entry originates in a study of blood T cell repertoires in COVID-19. This rearrangement joins TRBV5-1 to TRBJ1-2, with a weak D call TRBD1 (6 bases). This clonotype was sampled from a human donor in a cohort sampled during active COVID-19. The sample consisted of peripheral blood. The CDR3 sequence: CASSLGARDTHYGYTF. The CDR3 DNA reads as TGCGCCAGCAGCTTGGGGGCCCGGGACACCCACTATGGCTACACCTTC.